What follows describes a single T cell receptor beta chain. Germline V CDR1 and CDR2: MNHNS, SASEGT. The CDR3 sequence is 15 residues long. The V segment lost 6 bases and the J segment 3 bases; nucleotides outside the gene matches: 3. The data are from a study of technical replicates of blood from several donors. Generated by immunoSEQ multiplex PCR, the TCRdb table keeps only in-frame clones and is missing some. The sample lists about 75,000 clones, approximately 96% seen once, with approximately 0.18% in the top ten. The chain couples TRBV6-1 to TRBJ2-2; TRBD1 agrees at 11 bases. The material sequenced was T cells isolated from PBMCs. The receptor was derived from a human donor in good health. The CDR3 DNA is TGTGCCAGCAGCAGGACAGGGGGCGACACCGGGGAGCTGTTTTTT. The encoded protein is CASSRTGGDTGELFF.